The 9 T cell receptor beta chains given below trace back to one sample, sequenced in a study of blood T cell repertoires in COVID-19. TCRdb keeps only in-frame clones here, not all; method: immunoSEQ multiplex PCR. The table lists about 190,000 clones, 89% of them singletons. The source material was peripheral blood. The receptors were gathered from a man in his forties with acute or convalescent COVID-19.

The genes are TRBV11-2 and TRBJ1-1; a weak D match, TRBD1 (6 bases). V was shortened by 5 bases and J by 0 bases, with 13 bases between the two germline ends. The CDR3 covers 15 residues. Germline CDR1 reads SGHAT; CDR2 reads FQNNGV. DNA of the CDR3: TGTGCCAGCAGCCCCGGACAGTTTCTGAACACTGAAGCTTTCTTT. This translates into CASSPGQFLNTEAFF.

The CDR3 DNA is TGTGCCAGCACCTCCCGGGACAGAGTCTATTATGGCTACACCTTC. Residues: CASTSRDRVYYGYTF. This chain joins TRBV28 and TRBJ1-2; 7 bases are a match to TRBD1. The CDR3 has 15 amino acids. J lost 5 bases, V lost 7 bases, and 13 bases had no gene match. Germline V gives CDR1 MDHEN, CDR2 SYDVKM.

The table lists this clone with a count of one. The chain has TRBV21-1 and TRBJ1-2. TRBV21-1 is annotated as a pseudogene. The CDR3 runs 14 residues. CDR3: CASSKAGLGGGYTF. CDR3 nucleotides: TGTGCCAGCAGCAAAGCCGGACTTGGGGGGGGCTACACCTTC.

The rearrangement uses TRBV29-1 and TRBJ1-1; no reliable D call. Germline CDR1 SQVTM, CDR2 ANQGSEA. This CDR3 comprises 13 residues. The V and J ends lost 7 bases and 4 bases respectively, with 16 bases between them. CDR3 region: CSGGGIPPTEAFF. As DNA, the CDR3 is TGCAGCGGAGGAGGGATACCACCCACTGAAGCTTTCTTT.

The chain combines TRBV7-2 with TRBJ2-3; 7 bases align to TRBD1. Germline trimming cut 3 bases from V and 1 base from J; bases unmatched to any gene: 7. This CDR3 has 16 amino acids. From germline, CDR1 is SGHTA and CDR2 FQGNSA. CDR3 region: CASSFRGDRGTDTQYF. The CDR3 DNA is TGTGCCAGCAGCTTCCGAGGGGACAGAGGCACAGATACGCAGTATTTT.

The chain couples TRBV3-1 (or the pseudogene TRBV3-2) to TRBJ1-4; no definite D call. The CDR3 extends over 15 amino acids. The V end lost 3 bases, the J end lost 4 bases, and 12 bases lay between the germline ends. The germline CDR1 and CDR2 sequences are LGHDT and YNNKEL (reference sequence). This CDR3 is CASSQAGSGNEKLFF. CDR3 sequence (DNA): TGTGCCAGCAGCCAGGCCGGGAGTGGTAATGAAAAACTGTTTTTT.

The CDR3 DNA is TGTGCCAGCAGCTCAGCAACAGGGCCGATTGTGTACGAGCAGTACTTC. Translation gives CASSSATGPIVYEQYF. This sequence joins TRBV5-4 and TRBJ2-7, with D perhaps matching TRBD1 (6 bases). The CDR3 length is 16 residues. Trimming stripped 3 bases from V and 4 bases from J, with 20 bases between. Germline CDR1 is SGHNT and CDR2 is YYREEE (reference sequence).

The genes are TRBV23-1 and TRBJ2-1; tentatively, D is TRBD1 (6 bases). TRBV23-1 is an ORF, with its function uncertain. This CDR3 is built from 12 residues. V was pared by 6 bases and J by 12 bases, with 15 bases between. CDR3 bases: TGCGCCAGCAGCGACCCGGAAGGGGGGCAGTTCTTC. Protein: CASSDPEGGQFF.

The CDR3 loop is CASSSLFDRVKADTQYF. The CDR3 DNA is TGTGCCAGCAGCTCCCTCTTCGACAGGGTAAAGGCAGATACGCAGTATTTT. The chain is built from TRBV5-4 and TRBJ2-3, with TRBD1 matching over 7 bases. The CDR3 has 17 residues. The trim removed 3 bases at V and 4 bases at J, leaving 14 bases unmatched. Germline V CDR1 and CDR2: SGHNT, YYREEE (reference sequence). The full variable domain, in which reference TRBV5-4 and TRBJ2-3 provide the parts outside the CDR3, is ETGVTQSPTHLIKTRGQQVTLRCSSQSGHNTVSWYQQALGQGPQFIFQYYREEENGRGNFPPRFSGLQFPNYSSELNVNALELDDSALYLCASSSLFDRVKADTQYFGPGTRLTVL.